This entry features one T cell receptor (beta chain) sequence. Its target is unknown. The record originates from a study of T cells in localized non-small cell lung cancer. Points from the study as a whole: Heterogeneity cannot be ruled out, as sequencing used one tumor region only. In uninvolved adjacent lung, T cell clonality reached its highest value, exceeding tumor.

Clones were sequenced by immunoSEQ multiplex PCR, and TCRdb holds only the in-frame ones, with some missing. Here the sample spans 90,000 to 100,000 clones, approximately 91% being singletons. The V gene's germline CDR1 is SGHRS and CDR2 YFSETQ. V lost 1 base and J lost 12, with 28 bases in between. The CDR3 sequence is 17 residues long. The clonotype comes from a woman aged 35 to 69 with stage II squamous cell lung carcinoma. Sample: PBMCs, taken before any cancer treatment. This chain joins TRBV5-1 and TRBJ1-2; weak D call: TRBD1 (5 bases). Here the CDR3 reads CASSLTPQSGTEQDDTF. For the CDR3, the DNA is TGCGCCAGCAGCTTGACCCCACAGTCCGGTACAGAACAGGATGACACCTTC.